This T cell receptor (beta chain) was profiled in a study of CD8 T cells in ankylosing spondylitis. Quantitative 5'-RACE with molecular barcodes was used to make the TCR beta libraries. TCRdb called the 5' RACE reads again in MiXCR, with one record for every CDR3 protein. The sample has a few hundred thousand distinct CDR3 sequences; around 21% are singletons. The CDR3 totals 11 residues. V was trimmed by 8 bases and J by 7 bases, leaving 12 bases between them. The germline gives CDR1 SSHAT, CDR2 FNYEAQ (reference sequence). The material sequenced was blood, either unsorted or a sorted T cell fraction (not recorded which). The chain employs TRBV7-7 and TRBJ2-7; D is uncertain. The TCR comes from a female donor with ankylosing spondylitis or in good health (not recorded which). CDR3 DNA: TGTGCCAGCCCCCGCTCCATGGAGCAGTACTTC. Its translation is CASPRSMEQYF.